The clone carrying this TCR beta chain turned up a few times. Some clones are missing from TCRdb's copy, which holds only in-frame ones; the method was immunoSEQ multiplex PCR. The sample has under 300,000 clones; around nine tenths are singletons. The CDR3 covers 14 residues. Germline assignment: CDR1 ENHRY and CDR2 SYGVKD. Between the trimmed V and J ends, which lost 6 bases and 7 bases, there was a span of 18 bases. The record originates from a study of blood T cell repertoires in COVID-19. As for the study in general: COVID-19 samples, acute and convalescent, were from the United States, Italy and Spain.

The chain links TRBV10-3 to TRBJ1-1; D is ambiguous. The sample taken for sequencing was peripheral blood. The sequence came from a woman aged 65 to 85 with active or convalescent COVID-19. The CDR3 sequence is CAISVGSGFNEAFF. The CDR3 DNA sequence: TGTGCCATCAGCGTTGGGTCGGGTTTTAATGAAGCTTTCTTT.